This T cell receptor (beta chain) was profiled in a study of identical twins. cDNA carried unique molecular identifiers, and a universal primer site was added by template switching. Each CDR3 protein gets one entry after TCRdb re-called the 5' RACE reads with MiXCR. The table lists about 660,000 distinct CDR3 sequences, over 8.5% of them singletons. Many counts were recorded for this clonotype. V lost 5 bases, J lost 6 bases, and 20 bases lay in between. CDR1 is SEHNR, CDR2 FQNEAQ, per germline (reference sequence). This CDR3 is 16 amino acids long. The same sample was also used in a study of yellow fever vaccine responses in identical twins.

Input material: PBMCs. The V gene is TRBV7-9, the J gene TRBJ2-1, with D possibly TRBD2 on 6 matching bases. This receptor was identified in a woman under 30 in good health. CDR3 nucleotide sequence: TGTGCCAGCAGCCTCCTCCCCAGTGCGCGGGGCAATGAGCAGTTCTTC. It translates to CASSLLPSARGNEQFF.